The 11 T cell receptor beta chains in this list originate from one sample, sequenced in a study of identical twins. In TCRdb, the 5' RACE reads were re-called with MiXCR into one record per CDR3 protein. Of under 450,000 distinct CDR3 sequences in the sample, approximately 17% are singletons; the top ten hold around 12%. The sequenced sample was naive T cells sorted from blood. The receptor source for this set is a man aged 50-60 years in good health.

The chain couples TRBV4-1 to TRBJ1-3; the D gene is possibly TRBD1 (6 bases). The CDR3 contains 15 residues. V lost 0 bases to trimming and J lost 1 base, with 7 bases between them. Germline-derived CDR1 and CDR2 are MGHRA and YSYEKL. The CDR3 region has the DNA TGCGCCAGCAGCCAAGAGGGGACATCTGGAAACACCATATATTTT. It specifies CASSQEGTSGNTIYF.

This clonotype was detected a few times. In nucleotides, the CDR3 is TGTGCCAGCAGCACAACCCCACAGGGTTTTCAGTACTTC. Its protein product is CASSTTPQGFQYF. The chain joins TRBV7-2 to TRBJ2-7; tentatively, D is TRBD1 (6 bases). Trimming shortened V by 5 bases and J by 10 bases, and 18 bases separated the two germline ends. This CDR3 comprises 13 residues. From germline, CDR1 is SGHTA and CDR2 FQGNSA.

The chain is built from TRBV11-2 and TRBJ2-7; 8 bases fit TRBD1. Trimming took 6 bases from V and 2 from J; bases not matched to a gene: 15. CDR1 and CDR2 from the germline V gene are SGHAT and FQNNGV. This CDR3 has 17 amino acids. Here the CDR3 reads CASSPNRGRGPPYEQYF. In DNA form, the CDR3 reads TGTGCCAGCAGTCCAAATAGGGGCAGGGGGCCCCCCTACGAGCAGTACTTC.

There are many counts of this clonotype. J is TRBJ1-5 and V is TRBV5-6, with D perhaps TRBD1 (5 bases). CDR3 length: 13 amino acids. The V end was cut by 4 bases, the J end by 5 bases, with 10 bases between. Germline lookup yields CDR1 SGHDT and CDR2 YYEEEE. CDR3 sequence: CASSRWGYQPQHF. The DNA of the CDR3 is TGTGCCAGCAGCCGTTGGGGGTATCAGCCCCAGCATTTT.

V and J are TRBV24-1 and TRBJ1-1; 7 nucleotides align to TRBD1. The CDR3 has 13 amino acids. J gave up 4 bases and V 3 bases, and 1 base lay outside the gene matches. Germline CDR1 is KGHDR and CDR2 is SFDVKD. CDR3 coding DNA: TGTGCCACCAGTGATAACAGGGGCACTGAAGCTTTCTTT. Encoded protein: CATSDNRGTEAFF.

This chain uses TRBV6-2 or TRBV6-3 with TRBJ2-1, with a weak D call TRBD2 (5 bases). Germline V lookup: CDR1 MNHEY, CDR2 SVGEGT. The CDR3 loop spans 12 amino acids. Between the trimmed V and J ends, which lost 1 base and 14 bases, there was a span of 12 bases. As DNA, the CDR3 is TGTGCCAGCAGTTACTTGGGTGGGGAGAAGTTCTTC. Protein product: CASSYLGGEKFF.

This rearrangement joins TRBV19 to TRBJ2-1, with TRBD2 matching 9 bases. This CDR3 contains 15 residues. The V gene's germline CDR1 is LNHDA and CDR2 SQIVND (reference sequence). Trimming at V came to 3 bases and at J to 5 bases, leaving 5 bases not matched to a gene. The DNA for the CDR3 is TGTGCCAGTAGTATGAGCGGGGGGTCCCACAATGAGCAGTTCTTC. This translates into CASSMSGGSHNEQFF.

The J gene is TRBJ2-5, the V gene TRBV3-1, with TRBD2 identical over 9 bases. This CDR3 contains 16 residues. The germline V gene has CDR1 LGHDT and CDR2 YNNKEL (reference sequence). Germline trimming cut 2 bases from V and 4 bases from J; bases unmatched to any gene: 8. The CDR3 DNA follows: TGTGCCAGCAGCCAATTCTTAGCGGGAGAAACAGAGACCCAGTACTTC. Translating it yields CASSQFLAGETETQYF.

A single count supports this clonotype. V and J are TRBV5-6 and TRBJ1-5; the D gene is possibly TRBD1 (6 bases). V lost 4 bases and J lost 3, with 11 bases in between. This CDR3 comprises 14 residues. In germline, CDR1 is SGHDT, CDR2 YYEEEE. CDR3 sequence (DNA): TGTGCCAGCAGCGGAGGACAGTACAATCAGCCCCAGCATTTT. The encoded protein is CASSGGQYNQPQHF.

This clonotype was found a few times. The chain has TRBV11-1 and TRBJ1-6; possible D gene TRBD1, 5 bases. Trimming took off 2 bases at V and 8 bases at J, with 13 bases between the two ends. The CDR3 covers 15 residues. Germline-derived CDR1 and CDR2 are SGHAT and FQDESV (reference sequence). The CDR3 DNA reads TGTGCCAGCAGCTTACTCGGGACCGTCGATTCACCCCTCCACTTT. Translation: CASSLLGTVDSPLHF.

This clonotype occurred many times. This chain joins TRBV12-3 or TRBV12-4 and TRBJ2-7; D possibly corresponds to TRBD2 (6 bases). V lost 5 bases and J lost 2, with 16 bases in between. The CDR3 sequence is 15 residues long. CDR3 in amino acids: CASSLGGTGPYEQYF. In nucleotides, the CDR3 is TGTGCCAGCAGTCTCGGGGGAACCGGGCCCTACGAGCAGTACTTC.